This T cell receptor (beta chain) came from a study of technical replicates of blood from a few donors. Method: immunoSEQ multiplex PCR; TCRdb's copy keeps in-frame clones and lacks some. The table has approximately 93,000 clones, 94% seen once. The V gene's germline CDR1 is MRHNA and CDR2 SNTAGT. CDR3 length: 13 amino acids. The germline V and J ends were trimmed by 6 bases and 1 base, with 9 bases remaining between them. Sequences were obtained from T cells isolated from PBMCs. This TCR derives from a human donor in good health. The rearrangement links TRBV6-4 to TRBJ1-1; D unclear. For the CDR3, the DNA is TGTGCCAGCAGCTCCCAGGAGAACACTGAAGCTTTCTTT. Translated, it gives CASSSQENTEAFF.